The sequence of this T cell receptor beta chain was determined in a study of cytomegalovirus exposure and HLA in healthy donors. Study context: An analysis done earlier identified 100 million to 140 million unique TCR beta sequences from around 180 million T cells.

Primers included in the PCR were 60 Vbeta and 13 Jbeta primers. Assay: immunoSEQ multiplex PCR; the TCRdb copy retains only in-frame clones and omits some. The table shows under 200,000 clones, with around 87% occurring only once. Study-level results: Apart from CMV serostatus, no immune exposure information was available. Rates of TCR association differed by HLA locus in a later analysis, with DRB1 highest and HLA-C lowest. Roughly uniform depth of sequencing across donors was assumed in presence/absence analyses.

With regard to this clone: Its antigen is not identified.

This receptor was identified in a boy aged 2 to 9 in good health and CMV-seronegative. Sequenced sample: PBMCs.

The CDR3 region has the DNA TGTGCCAGCAGTTTAGGAGGGGCAGCAGATACGCAGTATTTT. Translating it yields CASSLGGAADTQYF. The rearrangement uses TRBV27 and TRBJ2-3, with D possibly matching TRBD2 (6 bases). This CDR3 spans 14 amino acids. The germline gives CDR1 MNHEY, CDR2 SMNVEV (reference sequence). V was pared by 2 bases and J by 4 bases, with 10 bases between.